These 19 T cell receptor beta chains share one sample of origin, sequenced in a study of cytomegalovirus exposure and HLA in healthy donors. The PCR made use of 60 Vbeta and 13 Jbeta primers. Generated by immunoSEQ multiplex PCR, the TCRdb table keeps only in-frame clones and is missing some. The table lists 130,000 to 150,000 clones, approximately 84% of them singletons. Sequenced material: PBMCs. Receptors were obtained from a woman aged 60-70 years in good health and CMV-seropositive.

The CDR3 here is CASSGLSDGEKLFF. CDR3 DNA: TGTGCCAGCAGCGGGCTCTCAGATGGCGAAAAACTGTTTTTT. The genes are TRBV9 and TRBJ1-4; no clear D. Germline V gene data show CDR1 as SGDLS and CDR2 as YYNGEE. Deletions cut 3 bases from V and 8 bases from J, with 14 bases between. This CDR3 is 14 amino acids long.

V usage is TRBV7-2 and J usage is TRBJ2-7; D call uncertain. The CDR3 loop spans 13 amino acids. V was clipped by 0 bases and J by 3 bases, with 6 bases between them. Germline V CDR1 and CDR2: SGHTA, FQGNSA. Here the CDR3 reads CASSLARRYEQYF. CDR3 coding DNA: TGTGCCAGCAGCTTAGCGCGCCGCTACGAGCAGTACTTC.

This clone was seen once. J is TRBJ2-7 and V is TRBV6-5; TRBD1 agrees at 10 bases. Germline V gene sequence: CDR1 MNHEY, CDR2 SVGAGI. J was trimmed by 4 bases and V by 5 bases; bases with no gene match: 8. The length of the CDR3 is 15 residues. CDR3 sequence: CASSTPDRGSYEQYF. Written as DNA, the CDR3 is TGTGCCAGCAGTACCCCGGACAGGGGGAGTTACGAGCAGTACTTC.

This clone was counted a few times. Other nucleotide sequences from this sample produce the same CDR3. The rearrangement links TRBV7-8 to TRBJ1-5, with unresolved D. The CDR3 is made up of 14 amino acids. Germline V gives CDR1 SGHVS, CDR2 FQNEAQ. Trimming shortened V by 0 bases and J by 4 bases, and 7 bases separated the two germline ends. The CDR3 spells CASSLAAGNQPQHF. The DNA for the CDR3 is TGTGCCAGCAGCTTAGCTGCGGGGAATCAGCCCCAGCATTTT.

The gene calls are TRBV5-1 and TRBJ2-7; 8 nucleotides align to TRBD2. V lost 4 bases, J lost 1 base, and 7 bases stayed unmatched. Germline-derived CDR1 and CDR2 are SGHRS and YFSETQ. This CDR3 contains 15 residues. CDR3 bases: TGCGCCAGCAGCCCAGCGGGAGTGAGATCCTACGAGCAGTACTTC. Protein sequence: CASSPAGVRSYEQYF. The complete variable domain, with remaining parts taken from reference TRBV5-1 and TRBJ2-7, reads KAGVTQTPRYLIKTRGQQVTLSCSPISGHRSVSWYQQTPGQGLQFLFEYFSETQRNKGNFPGRFSGRQFSNSRSEMNVSTLELGDSALYLCASSPAGVRSYEQYFGPGTRLTVT.

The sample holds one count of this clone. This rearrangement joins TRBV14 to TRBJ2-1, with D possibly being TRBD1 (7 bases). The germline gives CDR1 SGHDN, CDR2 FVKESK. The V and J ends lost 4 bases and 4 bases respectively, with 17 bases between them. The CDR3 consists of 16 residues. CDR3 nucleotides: TGTGCCAGCAGCCCCAGGGGGACGGGAGTTTACAATGAGCAGTTCTTC. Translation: CASSPRGTGVYNEQFF.

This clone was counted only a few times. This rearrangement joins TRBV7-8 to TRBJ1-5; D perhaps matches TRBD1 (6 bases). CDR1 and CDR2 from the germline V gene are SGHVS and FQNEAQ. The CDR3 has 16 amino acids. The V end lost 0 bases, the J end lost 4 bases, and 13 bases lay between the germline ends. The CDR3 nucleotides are TGTGCCAGCAGCTTAGCGCAGGGGCGTGGGAATCAGCCCCAGCATTTT. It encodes CASSLAQGRGNQPQHF.

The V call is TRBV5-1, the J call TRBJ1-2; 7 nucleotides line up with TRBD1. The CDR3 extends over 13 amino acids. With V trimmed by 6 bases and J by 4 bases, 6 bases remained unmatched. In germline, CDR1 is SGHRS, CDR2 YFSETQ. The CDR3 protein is CASTTGETYGYTF. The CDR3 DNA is TGCGCCAGCACCACAGGGGAAACCTATGGCTACACCTTC.

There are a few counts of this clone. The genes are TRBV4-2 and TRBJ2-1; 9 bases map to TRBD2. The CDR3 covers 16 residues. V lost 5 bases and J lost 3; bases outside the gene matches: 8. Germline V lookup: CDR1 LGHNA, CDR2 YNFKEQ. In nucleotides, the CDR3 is TGTGCCAGCAGCGGTAATCTAGCGGGGTTCTACAATGAGCAGTTCTTC. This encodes CASSGNLAGFYNEQFF.

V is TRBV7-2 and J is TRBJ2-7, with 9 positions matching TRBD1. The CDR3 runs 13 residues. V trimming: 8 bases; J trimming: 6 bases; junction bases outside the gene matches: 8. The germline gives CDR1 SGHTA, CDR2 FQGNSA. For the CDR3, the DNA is TGTGCCAGCGGGACAGGGCCGGTCTCCGAGCAGTACTTC. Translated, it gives CASGTGPVSEQYF.

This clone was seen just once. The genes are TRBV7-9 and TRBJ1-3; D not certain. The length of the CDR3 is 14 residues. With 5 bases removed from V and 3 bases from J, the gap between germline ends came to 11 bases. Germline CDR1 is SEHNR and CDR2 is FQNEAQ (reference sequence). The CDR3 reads CASSPAAIGNTIYF. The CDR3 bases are TGTGCCAGCAGCCCAGCGGCGATTGGAAACACCATATATTTT.

Written as DNA, the CDR3 is TGTGCCAGCCGGGACACACCGTACAATGAGCAGTTCTTC. Residues: CASRDTPYNEQFF. The chain recombines TRBV28 with TRBJ2-1; a possible D gene is TRBD1 (6 bases). The V gene's germline CDR1 is MDHEN and CDR2 SYDVKM. V lost 8 bases and J 4 bases, leaving 12 bases between the germline ends. The CDR3 extends over 13 amino acids. The variable domain in full, completed from reference TRBV28 and TRBJ2-1, reads DVKVTQSSRYLVKRTGEKVFLECVQDMDHENMFWYRQDPGLGLRLIYFSYDVKMKEKGDIPEGYSVSREKKERFSLILESASTNQTSMYLCASRDTPYNEQFFGPGTRLTVL.

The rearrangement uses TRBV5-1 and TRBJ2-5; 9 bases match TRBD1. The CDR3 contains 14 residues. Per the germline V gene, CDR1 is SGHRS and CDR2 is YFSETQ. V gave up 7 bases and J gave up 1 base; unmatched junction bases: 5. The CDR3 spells CASGGQGSQETQYF. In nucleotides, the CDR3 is TGCGCCAGCGGGGGACAGGGCTCCCAAGAGACCCAGTACTTC.

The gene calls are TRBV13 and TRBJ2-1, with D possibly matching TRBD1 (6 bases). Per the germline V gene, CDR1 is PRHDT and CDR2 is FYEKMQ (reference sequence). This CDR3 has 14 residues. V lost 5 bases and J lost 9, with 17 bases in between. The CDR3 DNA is TGTGCCAGCAGCCCCGCGACAGGACGGGGTGAGCAGTTCTTC. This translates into CASSPATGRGEQFF.

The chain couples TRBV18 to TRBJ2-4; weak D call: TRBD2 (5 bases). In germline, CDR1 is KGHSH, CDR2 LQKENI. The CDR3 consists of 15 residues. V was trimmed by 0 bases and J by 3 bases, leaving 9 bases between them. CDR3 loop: CASSPPDLNKNIQYF. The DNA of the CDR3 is TGTGCCAGCTCACCACCGGACTTGAACAAAAACATTCAGTACTTC.

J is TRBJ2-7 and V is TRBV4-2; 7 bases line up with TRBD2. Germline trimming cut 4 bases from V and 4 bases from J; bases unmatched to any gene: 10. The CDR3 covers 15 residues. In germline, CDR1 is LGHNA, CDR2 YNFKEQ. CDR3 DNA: TGTGCCAGCAGCCCTGCTTCGACTAGCAGATACGAGCAGTACTTC. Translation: CASSPASTSRYEQYF.

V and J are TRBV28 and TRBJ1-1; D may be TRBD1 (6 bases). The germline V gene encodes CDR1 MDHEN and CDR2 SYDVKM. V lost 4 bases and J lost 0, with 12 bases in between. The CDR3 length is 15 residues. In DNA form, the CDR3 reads TGTGCCAGCAGTTCGCCTAGGGGGATGAACACTGAAGCTTTCTTT. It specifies CASSSPRGMNTEAFF.

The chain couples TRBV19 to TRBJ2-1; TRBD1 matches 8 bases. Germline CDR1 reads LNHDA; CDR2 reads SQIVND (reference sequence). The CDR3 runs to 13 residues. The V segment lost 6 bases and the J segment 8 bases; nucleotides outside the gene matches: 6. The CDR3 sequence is CASSYRQGHEQFF. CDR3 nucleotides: TGTGCCAGTAGCTACCGACAGGGGCATGAGCAGTTCTTC.

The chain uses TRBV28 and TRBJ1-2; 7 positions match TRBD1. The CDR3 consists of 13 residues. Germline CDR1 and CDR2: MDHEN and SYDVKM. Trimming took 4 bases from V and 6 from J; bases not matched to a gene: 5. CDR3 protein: CASSYTGENGYTF. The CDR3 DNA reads TGTGCCAGCAGTTACACAGGGGAGAATGGCTACACCTTC.